The 12 T cell receptor beta chains reported below all come from one sample, sequenced in a study of blood T cell repertoires in COVID-19. Libraries were prepared by immunoSEQ multiplex PCR; TCRdb keeps only in-frame clonotypes and omits some of them. The sample lists over 200,000 clones, 88% occurring once. Sequenced input: peripheral blood. The receptors were gathered from a woman in her twenties or thirties with acute or convalescent COVID-19.

The chain joins TRBV27 to TRBJ2-3, with TRBD2 identical over 8 bases. This CDR3 contains 17 residues. The V gene's germline CDR1 is MNHEY and CDR2 SMNVEV (reference sequence). Trimming removed 4 bases from V and 4 bases from J; junction bases left unmatched: 13. The CDR3 spells CASSSLVTGGPADTQYF. CDR3 nucleotide sequence: TGTGCCAGCAGTTCCTTGGTAACGGGAGGGCCTGCAGATACGCAGTATTTT.

The chain has TRBV3-1 (or the pseudogene TRBV3-2) and TRBJ2-5; 8 bases are a match to TRBD2. Germline V CDR1 and CDR2: LGHDT, YNNKEL (reference sequence). The CDR3 is made up of 13 amino acids. V was clipped by 5 bases and J by 4 bases; unmatched bases: 3. CDR3 region: CASSASGRETQYF. The CDR3 nucleotides are TGTGCCAGCAGCGCAAGCGGGAGAGAGACCCAGTACTTC.

This clone was observed a few times. The J gene is TRBJ2-1, the V gene TRBV6-6; 7 bases are shared with TRBD2. The CDR3 is 16 amino acids. Unmatched junction bases numbered 11, after V lost 5 bases and J lost 4 bases. The germline V gene has CDR1 MNHNY and CDR2 SVGAGI (reference sequence). The CDR3 DNA reads as TGTGCCAGCAGTCACAAAGCGGGACCGCTGTACAATGAGCAGTTCTTC. Its translation: CASSHKAGPLYNEQFF.

This clone was observed a handful of times. The chain combines TRBV27 with TRBJ2-1; 10 bases line up with TRBD1. The CDR3 is made up of 13 amino acids. Losses at the gene ends were 10 bases for V and 9 bases for J; bases not matched to a gene: 9. Germline CDR1 MNHEY, CDR2 SMNVEV (reference sequence). The CDR3 nucleotides are TGTGCCACGAAGACAGGGGGCCTATCTGAGCAGTTCTTC. Encoded protein: CATKTGGLSEQFF.

The chain joins TRBV24-1 to TRBJ2-2, with D maybe TRBD2 (6 bases). V lost 7 bases and J 6 bases, leaving 14 bases between the germline ends. Per germline, CDR1 KGHDR and CDR2 SFDVKD. The CDR3 extends over 14 amino acids. The CDR3 region has the DNA TGTGCCACCAGCGAGACTAGTATCGCCGGGGAGCTGTTTTTT. It encodes CATSETSIAGELFF.

This sequence joins TRBV7-9 and TRBJ2-3, with D perhaps TRBD2 (6 bases). V lost 2 bases to trimming and J lost 0 bases, with 9 bases between them. CDR1 and CDR2 from the germline V gene are SEHNR and FQNEAQ (reference sequence). The CDR3 is 15 amino acids. The CDR3 here is CASSLTGTSTDTQYF. DNA of the CDR3: TGTGCCAGCAGCTTAACCGGGACTAGCACAGATACGCAGTATTTT.

The genes are TRBV5-4 and TRBJ1-1, with 7 bases lining up with TRBD1. From germline, CDR1 is SGHNT and CDR2 YYREEE (reference sequence). The CDR3 contains 12 residues. After removal of 4 bases from V and 6 bases from J, the junction contained 3 bases not matched to a gene. DNA of the CDR3: TGTGCCAGCAGCCAACAGGGGTCTGAAGCTTTCTTT. Its protein product is CASSQQGSEAFF.

J is TRBJ1-4 and V is TRBV10-2, with D maybe TRBD1 (5 bases). CDR3 length: 13 amino acids. Germline V lookup: CDR1 WSHSY, CDR2 SAAADI. V dropped 7 bases and J dropped 2 bases, with 8 bases sitting between them. The CDR3 DNA reads TGCGCCAGCACGAGACAGACTAATGAAAAACTGTTTTTT. Translated, it gives CASTRQTNEKLFF.

The V gene is TRBV12-5, the J gene TRBJ1-5; 11 bases are shared with TRBD1. V lost 7 bases, J lost 4 bases, and 9 bases stayed unmatched. This CDR3 has 16 amino acids. Germline CDR1 reads LGHNT; CDR2 reads FRNRAP. CDR3 DNA: TGTGCTAGTGCCACCCTCGGACAGGGGGCAAATCAGCCCCAGCATTTT. This encodes CASATLGQGANQPQHF.

The chain is built from TRBV27 and TRBJ1-2; D may be TRBD1 (6 bases). This CDR3 comprises 13 residues. V lost 5 bases to trimming and J lost 6 bases, with 13 bases between them. Germline V gene sequence: CDR1 MNHEY, CDR2 SMNVEV (reference sequence). The CDR3 sequence: CASSITGSDGYTF. The CDR3 DNA follows: TGTGCCAGCAGTATCACAGGGTCGGATGGCTACACCTTC.

The count of this clone is one. CDR3 region: CASSFRRYNEQFF. In DNA, the CDR3 is TGTGCCAGCAGCTTTCGCCGGTACAATGAGCAGTTCTTC. V is TRBV5-6 and J is TRBJ2-1; D uncertain. Trimming cost V 2 bases and J 4 bases, with 7 bases left between them. The germline gives CDR1 SGHDT, CDR2 YYEEEE. This CDR3 comprises 13 residues.

The rearrangement links TRBV2 to TRBJ2-7; tentative D call: TRBD2 (8 bases). From germline, CDR1 is SNHLY and CDR2 FYNNEI. The CDR3 totals 17 residues. Trimming cost V 5 bases and J 5 bases, with 25 bases left between them. The CDR3 bases are TGTGCCAGCAGTTCGGGGACTAGGGGGCTTTTTCCGAACGAGCAGTACTTC. Protein: CASSSGTRGLFPNEQYF.